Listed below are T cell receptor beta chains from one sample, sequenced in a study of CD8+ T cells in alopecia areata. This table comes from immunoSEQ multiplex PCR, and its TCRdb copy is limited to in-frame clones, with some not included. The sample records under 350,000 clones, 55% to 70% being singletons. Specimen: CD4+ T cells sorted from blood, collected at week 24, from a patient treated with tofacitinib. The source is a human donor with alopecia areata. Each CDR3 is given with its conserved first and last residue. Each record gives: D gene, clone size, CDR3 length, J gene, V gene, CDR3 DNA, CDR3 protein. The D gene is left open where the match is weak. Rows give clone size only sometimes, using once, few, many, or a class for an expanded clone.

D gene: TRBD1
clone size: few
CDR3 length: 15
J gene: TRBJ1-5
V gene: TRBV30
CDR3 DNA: TGTGCCTGGAGTGTGGGGGGACAGGGAAATCAGCCCCAGCATTTT
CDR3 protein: CAWSVGGQGNQPQHF

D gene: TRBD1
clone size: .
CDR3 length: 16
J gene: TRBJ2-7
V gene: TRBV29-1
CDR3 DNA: TGCAGCGTTGAATTCCTGGGGGGACAGGGGGCGTACGAGCAGTACTTC
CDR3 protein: CSVEFLGGQGAYEQYF

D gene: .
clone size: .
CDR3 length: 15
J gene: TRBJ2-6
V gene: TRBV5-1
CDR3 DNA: TGCGCCAGCAGCGCCGACAGCTCTGGGGCCAACGTCCTGACTTTC
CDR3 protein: CASSADSSGANVLTF

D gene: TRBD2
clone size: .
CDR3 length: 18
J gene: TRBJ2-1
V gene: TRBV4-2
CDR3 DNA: TGTGCCAGCAGCCAAGGCAGATTAATAGCGGGGAGAGCCAGTGAGCAGTTCTTC
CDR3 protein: CASSQGRLIAGRASEQFF

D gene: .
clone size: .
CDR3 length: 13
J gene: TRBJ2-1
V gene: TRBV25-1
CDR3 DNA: TGTGCCAGCAGTGAACGGAGGGGGAATGAGCAGTTCTTC
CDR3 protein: CASSERRGNEQFF

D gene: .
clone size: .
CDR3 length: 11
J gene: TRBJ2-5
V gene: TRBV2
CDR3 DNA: TGTGCCACCAACCTACCGGCCTTCAGGTACTTC
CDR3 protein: CATNLPAFRYF

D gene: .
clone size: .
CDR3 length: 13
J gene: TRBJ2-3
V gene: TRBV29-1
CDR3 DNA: TGCAGCGTTGAAGGTAGTTACACAGATACGCAGTATTTT
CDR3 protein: CSVEGSYTDTQYF

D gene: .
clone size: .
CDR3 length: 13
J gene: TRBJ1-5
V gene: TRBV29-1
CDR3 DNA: TGCAGCGTTGGGGGGGTCGGCAATCAGCCCCAGCATTTT
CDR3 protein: CSVGGVGNQPQHF

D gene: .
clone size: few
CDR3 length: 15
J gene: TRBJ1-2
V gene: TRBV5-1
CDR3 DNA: TGCGCCAGCAGCTTCCGGGCCGAGGGATTGGGTGGCTACACCTTC
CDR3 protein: CASSFRAEGLGGYTF

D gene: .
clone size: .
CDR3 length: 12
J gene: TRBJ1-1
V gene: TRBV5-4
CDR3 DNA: TGTGCCAGCAGCTTGGCGGACACTGAAGCTTTCTTT
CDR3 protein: CASSLADTEAFF

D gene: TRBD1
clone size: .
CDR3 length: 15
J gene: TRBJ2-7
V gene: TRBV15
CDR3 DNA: TGTGCCACCAGCAGAGTAGGGACAGGGTTCGACGAGCAGTACTTC
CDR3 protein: CATSRVGTGFDEQYF

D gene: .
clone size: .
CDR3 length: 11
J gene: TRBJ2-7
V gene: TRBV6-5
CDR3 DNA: TGTGCCAGCAGTCTACATCACGAGCAGTACTTC
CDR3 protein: CASSLHHEQYF

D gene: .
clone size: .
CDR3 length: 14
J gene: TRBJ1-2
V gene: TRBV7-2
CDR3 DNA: TGTGCCAGCAGCTCCTCTGACAGGTGGTACGGCTACACCTTC
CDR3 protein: CASSSSDRWYGYTF

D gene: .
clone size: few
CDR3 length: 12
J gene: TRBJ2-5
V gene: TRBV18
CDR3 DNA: TGTGCCAGCTCGGACAGAAAAGAGACCCAGTACTTC
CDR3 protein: CASSDRKETQYF

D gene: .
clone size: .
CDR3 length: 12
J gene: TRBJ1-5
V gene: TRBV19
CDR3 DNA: TGTGCCAGCAGGGGTAGCAATCAGCCCCAGCATTTT
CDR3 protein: CASRGSNQPQHF

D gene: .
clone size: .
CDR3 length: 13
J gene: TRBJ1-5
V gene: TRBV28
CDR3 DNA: TGTGCCAGCAGGGCCCCCGCCAATCAGCCCCAGCATTTT
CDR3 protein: CASRAPANQPQHF

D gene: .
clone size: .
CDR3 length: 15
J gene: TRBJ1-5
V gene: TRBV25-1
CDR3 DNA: TGTGCCAGCAGTGAAGGAGGTTTTAGCAATCAGCCCCAGCATTTT
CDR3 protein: CASSEGGFSNQPQHF

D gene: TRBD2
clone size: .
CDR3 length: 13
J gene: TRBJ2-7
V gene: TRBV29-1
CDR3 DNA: TGCAGCGTCTCGACTAGCTCCTACGACGAGCAGTACTTC
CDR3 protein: CSVSTSSYDEQYF

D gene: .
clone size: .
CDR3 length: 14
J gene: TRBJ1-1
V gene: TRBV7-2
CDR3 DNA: TGTGCCAGTCGTATCACGAGCGCGAACACTGAAGCTTTCTTT
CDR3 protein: CASRITSANTEAFF

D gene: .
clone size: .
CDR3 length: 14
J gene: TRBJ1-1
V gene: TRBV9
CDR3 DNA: TGTGCCAGCAGCGTAGGTAACATGAACACTGAAGCTTTCTTT
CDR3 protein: CASSVGNMNTEAFF

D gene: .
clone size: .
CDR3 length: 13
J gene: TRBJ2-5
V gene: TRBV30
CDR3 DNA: TGTGCCTGGAGCCCGACCGGGCAAGAGACCCAGTACTTC
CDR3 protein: CAWSPTGQETQYF

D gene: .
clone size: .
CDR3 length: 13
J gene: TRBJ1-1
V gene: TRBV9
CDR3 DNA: TGTGCCAGCAGCGAGGGACTGAACACTGAAGCTTTCTTT
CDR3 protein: CASSEGLNTEAFF

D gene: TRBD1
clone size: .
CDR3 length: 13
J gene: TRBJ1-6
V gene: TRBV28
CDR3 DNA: TGTGCCAGCAGAGGACAGGGCGATTCACCCCTCCACTTT
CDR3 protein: CASRGQGDSPLHF

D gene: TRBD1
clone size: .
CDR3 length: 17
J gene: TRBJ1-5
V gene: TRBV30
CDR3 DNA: TGTGCCTGGAGTGTGGACAGGGTTCTGGGAGGTAATCAGCCCCAGCATTTT
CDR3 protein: CAWSVDRVLGGNQPQHF

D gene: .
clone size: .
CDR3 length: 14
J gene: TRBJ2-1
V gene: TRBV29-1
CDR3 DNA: TGCAGCGTCGAACGCGGCAGGGGGGTCAATGAGCAGTTCTTC
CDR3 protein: CSVERGRGVNEQFF

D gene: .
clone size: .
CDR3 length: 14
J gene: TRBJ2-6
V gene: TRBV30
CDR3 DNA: TGTGCCTGTCAATTAGGGGCTGGGGCCAACGTCCTGACTTTC
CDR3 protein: CACQLGAGANVLTF

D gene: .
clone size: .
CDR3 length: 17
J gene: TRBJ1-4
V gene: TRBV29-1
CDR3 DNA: TGCAGCGTTGAAGATCCCCGGGACGGAGCAACTAATGAAAAACTGTTTTTT
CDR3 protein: CSVEDPRDGATNEKLFF

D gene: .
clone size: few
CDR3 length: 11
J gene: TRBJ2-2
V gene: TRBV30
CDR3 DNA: TGTGCCTGGAGGGGGTCCGGGGAGCTGTTTTTT
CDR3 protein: CAWRGSGELFF

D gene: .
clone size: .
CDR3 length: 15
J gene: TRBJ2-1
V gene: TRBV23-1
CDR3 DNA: TGCGCCAGCAGTCGGTTCCGGGGACGGGGCAATGAGCAGTTCTTC
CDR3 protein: CASSRFRGRGNEQFF

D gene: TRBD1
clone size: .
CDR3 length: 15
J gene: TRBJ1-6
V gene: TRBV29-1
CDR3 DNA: TGCAGCGTTGGTTACGGACAGGGAGCTAATTCACCCCTCCACTTT
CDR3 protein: CSVGYGQGANSPLHF

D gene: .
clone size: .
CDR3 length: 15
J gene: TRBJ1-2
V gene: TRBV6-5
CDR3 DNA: TGTGCCAGCACCCTAATGGGGAGGGCCTCCTATGGCTACACCTTC
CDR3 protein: CASTLMGRASYGYTF

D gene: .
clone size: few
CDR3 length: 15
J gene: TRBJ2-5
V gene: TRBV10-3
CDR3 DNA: TGTGCCATCAGTGAGAAGGGACCCGTCCAAGAGACCCAGTACTTC
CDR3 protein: CAISEKGPVQETQYF

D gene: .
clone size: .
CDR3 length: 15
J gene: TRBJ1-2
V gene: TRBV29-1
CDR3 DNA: TGCAGCGTTGTTCTTGGGAAGTGGGGGTCCTATGGCTACACCTTC
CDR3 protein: CSVVLGKWGSYGYTF

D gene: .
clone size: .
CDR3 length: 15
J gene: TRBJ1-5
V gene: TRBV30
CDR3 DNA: TGTGCCTGGAGCCGAGACAGGTCGAGATATCAGCCCCAGCATTTT
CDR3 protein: CAWSRDRSRYQPQHF